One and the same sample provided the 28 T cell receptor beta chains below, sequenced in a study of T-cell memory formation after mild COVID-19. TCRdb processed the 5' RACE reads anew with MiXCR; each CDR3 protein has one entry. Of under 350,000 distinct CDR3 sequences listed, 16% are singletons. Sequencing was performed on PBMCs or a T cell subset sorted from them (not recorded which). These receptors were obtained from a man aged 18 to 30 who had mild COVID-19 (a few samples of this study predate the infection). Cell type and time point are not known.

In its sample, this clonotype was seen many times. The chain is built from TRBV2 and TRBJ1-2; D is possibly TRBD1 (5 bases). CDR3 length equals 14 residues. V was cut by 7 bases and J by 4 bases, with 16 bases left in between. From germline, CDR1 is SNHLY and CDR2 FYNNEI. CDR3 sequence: CASIPPDGGYGYTF. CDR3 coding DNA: TGTGCCAGCATCCCGCCCGACGGGGGCTATGGCTACACCTTC.

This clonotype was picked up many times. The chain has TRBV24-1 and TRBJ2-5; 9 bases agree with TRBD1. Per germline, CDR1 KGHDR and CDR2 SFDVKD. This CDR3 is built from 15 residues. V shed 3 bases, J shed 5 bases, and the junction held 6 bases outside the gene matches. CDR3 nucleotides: TGTGCCACCAGTGATCCCACGACAGGGGGGGAGACCCAGTACTTC. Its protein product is CATSDPTTGGETQYF.

The chain's CDR3 is CASSSHSGGNEQFF. In nucleotides, the CDR3 is TGTGCCAGCAGCTCTCATAGCGGGGGTAATGAGCAGTTCTTC. The chain has TRBV7-2 and TRBJ2-1; TRBD2 agrees at 9 bases. V lost 4 bases to trimming and J lost 7 bases; unmatched junction nucleotides: 5. CDR1 SGHTA and CDR2 FQGNSA come from the germline V gene. The CDR3 runs 14 residues.

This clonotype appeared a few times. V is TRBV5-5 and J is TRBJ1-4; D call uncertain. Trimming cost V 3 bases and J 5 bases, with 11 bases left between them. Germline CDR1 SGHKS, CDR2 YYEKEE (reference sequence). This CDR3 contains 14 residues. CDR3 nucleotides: TGTGCCAGCAGCTCCCTTTACCCCAATGAAAAACTGTTTTTT. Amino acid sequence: CASSSLYPNEKLFF.

CDR3 bases: TGTGCCAGCAGCTTATACAGCCGGGACGCCACGCAGGGGGCGGCCGGGGAGCTGTTTTTT. This encodes CASSLYSRDATQGAAGELFF. This chain connects TRBV7-3 to TRBJ2-2; 8 nucleotides agree with TRBD1. The CDR3 has 20 amino acids. Germline CDR1 SGHTA, CDR2 FQGTGA. V shed 2 bases and J 6 bases; nucleotides not matched to a gene: 20.

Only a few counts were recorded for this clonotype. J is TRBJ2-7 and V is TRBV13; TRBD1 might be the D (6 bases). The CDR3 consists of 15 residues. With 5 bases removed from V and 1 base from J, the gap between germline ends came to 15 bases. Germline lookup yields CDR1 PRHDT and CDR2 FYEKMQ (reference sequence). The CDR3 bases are TGTGCCAGCAGCCAAGAAGCAGGGGATTCCTACGAGCAGTACTTC. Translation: CASSQEAGDSYEQYF.

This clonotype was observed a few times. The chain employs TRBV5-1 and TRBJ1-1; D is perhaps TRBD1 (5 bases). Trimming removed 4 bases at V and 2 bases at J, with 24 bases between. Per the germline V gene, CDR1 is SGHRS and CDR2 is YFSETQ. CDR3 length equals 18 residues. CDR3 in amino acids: CASSRTMGSGTPNTEAFF. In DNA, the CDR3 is TGCGCCAGCAGCCGAACCATGGGTTCTGGGACCCCCAACACTGAAGCTTTCTTT.

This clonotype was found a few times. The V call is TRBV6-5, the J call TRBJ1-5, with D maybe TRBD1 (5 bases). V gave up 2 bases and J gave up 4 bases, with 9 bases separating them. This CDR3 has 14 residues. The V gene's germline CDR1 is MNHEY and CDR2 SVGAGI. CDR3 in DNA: TGTGCCAGCAGTTACAAGGCAGGGAATCAGCCCCAGCATTTT. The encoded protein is CASSYKAGNQPQHF.

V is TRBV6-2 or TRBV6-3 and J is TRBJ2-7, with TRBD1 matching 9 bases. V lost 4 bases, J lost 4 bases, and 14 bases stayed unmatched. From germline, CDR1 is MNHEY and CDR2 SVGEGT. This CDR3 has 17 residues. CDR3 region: CASSSPPTGTGRYEQYF. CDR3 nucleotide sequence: TGTGCCAGCAGTTCCCCCCCGACCGGGACAGGGAGGTACGAGCAGTACTTC.

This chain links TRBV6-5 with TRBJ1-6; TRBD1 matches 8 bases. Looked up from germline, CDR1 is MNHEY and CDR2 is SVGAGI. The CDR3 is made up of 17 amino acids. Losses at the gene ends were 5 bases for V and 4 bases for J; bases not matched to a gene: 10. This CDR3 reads CASSEFRQGLYNSPLHF. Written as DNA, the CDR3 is TGTGCCAGCAGTGAATTTCGACAGGGGCTTTATAATTCACCCCTCCACTTT.

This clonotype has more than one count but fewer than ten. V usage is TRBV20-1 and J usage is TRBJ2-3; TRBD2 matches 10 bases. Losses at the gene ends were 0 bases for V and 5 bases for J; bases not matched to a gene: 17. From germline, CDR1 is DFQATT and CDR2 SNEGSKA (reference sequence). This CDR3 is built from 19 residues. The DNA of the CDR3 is TGCAGTGCTAGAGATAATGCTGAGCGGGGGGGCCTATATGGAGATACGCAGTATTTT. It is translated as CSARDNAERGGLYGDTQYF.

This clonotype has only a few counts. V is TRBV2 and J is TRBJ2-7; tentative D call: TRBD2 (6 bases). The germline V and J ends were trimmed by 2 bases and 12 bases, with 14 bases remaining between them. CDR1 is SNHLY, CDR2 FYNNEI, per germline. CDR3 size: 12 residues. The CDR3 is CASSERSGTGYV. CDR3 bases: TGTGCCAGCAGTGAACGCTCCGGGACTGGGTACGTC.

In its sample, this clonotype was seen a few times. In DNA, the CDR3 is TGCGCCAGCAGCCAAAACGGAGGAACCGCAACTAATGAAAAACTGTTTTTT. This sequence encodes CASSQNGGTATNEKLFF. The chain recombines TRBV4-3 with TRBJ1-4; D is undetermined. V lost 2 bases and J 0 bases, leaving 13 bases between the germline ends. The germline gives CDR1 LGHNA, CDR2 YSLEER. The CDR3 loop spans 17 amino acids.

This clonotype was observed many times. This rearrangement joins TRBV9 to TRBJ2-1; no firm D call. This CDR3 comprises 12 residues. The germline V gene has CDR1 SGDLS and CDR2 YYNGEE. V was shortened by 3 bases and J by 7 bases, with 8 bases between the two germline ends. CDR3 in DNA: TGTGCCAGCAGCGCCACCTTTAATGAGCAGTTCTTC. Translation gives CASSATFNEQFF.

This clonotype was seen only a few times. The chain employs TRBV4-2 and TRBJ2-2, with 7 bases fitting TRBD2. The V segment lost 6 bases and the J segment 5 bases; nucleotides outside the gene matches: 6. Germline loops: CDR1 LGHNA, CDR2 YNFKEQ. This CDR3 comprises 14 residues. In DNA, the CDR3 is TGTGCCAGCAGACTCGTCGGGGGGACCGGGGAGCTGTTTTTT. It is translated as CASRLVGGTGELFF.

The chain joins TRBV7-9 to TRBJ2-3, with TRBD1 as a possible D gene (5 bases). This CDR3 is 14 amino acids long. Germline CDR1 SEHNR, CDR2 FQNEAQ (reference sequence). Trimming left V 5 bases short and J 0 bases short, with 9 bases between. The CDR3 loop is CASSPTGSTDTQYF. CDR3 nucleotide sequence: TGTGCCAGCAGCCCTACAGGAAGCACAGATACGCAGTATTTT.

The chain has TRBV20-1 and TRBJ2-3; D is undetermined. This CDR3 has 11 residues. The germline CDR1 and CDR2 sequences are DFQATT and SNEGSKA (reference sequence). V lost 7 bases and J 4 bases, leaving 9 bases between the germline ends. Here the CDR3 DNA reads TGCAGTGGCAGCGCCTCAGATACGCAGTATTTT. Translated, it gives CSGSASDTQYF.

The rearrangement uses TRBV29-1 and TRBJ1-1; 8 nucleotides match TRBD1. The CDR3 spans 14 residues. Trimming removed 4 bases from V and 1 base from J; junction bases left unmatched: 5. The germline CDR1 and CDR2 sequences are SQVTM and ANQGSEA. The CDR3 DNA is TGCAGCGTTGCAGGGGGCTGGGCGAACACTGAAGCTTTCTTT. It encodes CSVAGGWANTEAFF.

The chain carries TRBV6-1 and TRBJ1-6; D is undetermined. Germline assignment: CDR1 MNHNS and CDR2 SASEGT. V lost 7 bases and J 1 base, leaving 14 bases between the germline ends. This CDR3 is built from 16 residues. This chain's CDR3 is CASTRQGQSYNSPLHF. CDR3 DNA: TGTGCCAGCACCCGGCAAGGGCAGTCCTATAATTCACCCCTCCACTTT.

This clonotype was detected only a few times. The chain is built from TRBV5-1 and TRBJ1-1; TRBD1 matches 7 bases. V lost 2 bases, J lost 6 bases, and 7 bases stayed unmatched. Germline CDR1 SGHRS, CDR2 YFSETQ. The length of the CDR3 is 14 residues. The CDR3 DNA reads TGCGCCAGCAGCTTTACAGGGGTGAGCGCTGAAGCTTTCTTT. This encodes CASSFTGVSAEAFF.

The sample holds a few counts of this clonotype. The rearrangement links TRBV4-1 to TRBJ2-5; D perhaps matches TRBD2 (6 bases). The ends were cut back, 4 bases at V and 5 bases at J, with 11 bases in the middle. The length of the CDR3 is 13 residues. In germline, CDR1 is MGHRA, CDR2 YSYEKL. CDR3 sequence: CASSPPRGETQYF. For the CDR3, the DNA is TGCGCCAGCAGCCCCCCACGGGGGGAGACCCAGTACTTC.

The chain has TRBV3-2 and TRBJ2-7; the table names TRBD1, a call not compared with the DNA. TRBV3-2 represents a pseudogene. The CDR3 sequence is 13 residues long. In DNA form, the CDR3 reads TGTGCCAGCAGCCCCGGGACACCGTACGAGCAGTACGTC. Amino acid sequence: CASSPGTPYEQYV.

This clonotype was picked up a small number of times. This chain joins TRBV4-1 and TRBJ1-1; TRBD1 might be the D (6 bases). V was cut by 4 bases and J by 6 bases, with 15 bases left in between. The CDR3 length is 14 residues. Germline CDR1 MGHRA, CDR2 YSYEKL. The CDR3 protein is CASSLTGKVAEAFF. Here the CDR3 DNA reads TGCGCCAGCAGCCTTACAGGGAAGGTGGCTGAAGCTTTCTTT.

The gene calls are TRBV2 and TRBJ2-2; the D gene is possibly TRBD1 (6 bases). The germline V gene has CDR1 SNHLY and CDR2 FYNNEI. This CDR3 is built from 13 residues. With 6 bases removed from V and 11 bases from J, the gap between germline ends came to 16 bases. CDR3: CASREDSTTELFF. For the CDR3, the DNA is TGTGCCAGCAGGGAGGACAGTACGACAGAGCTGTTTTTT.

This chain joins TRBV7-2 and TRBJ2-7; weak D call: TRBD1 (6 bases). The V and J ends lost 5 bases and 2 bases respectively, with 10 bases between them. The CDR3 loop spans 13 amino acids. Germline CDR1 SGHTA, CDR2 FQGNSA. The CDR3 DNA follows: TGTGCCAGCAGCACCTACAGGGCCTACGAGCAGTACTTC. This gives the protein CASSTYRAYEQYF.

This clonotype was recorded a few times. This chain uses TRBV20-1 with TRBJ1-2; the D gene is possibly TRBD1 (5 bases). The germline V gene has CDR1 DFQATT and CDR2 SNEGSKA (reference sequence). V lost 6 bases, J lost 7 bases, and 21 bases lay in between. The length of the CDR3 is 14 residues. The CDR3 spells CSAHDSRGRLGYTF. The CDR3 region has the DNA TGCAGTGCCCATGACAGTAGGGGAAGGCTTGGCTACACCTTC.

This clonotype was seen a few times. The CDR3 DNA reads TGTGCCAGCTCACTGGGACTAGCGGGGAGCTCCTACGAGCAGTACGTC. It is translated as CASSLGLAGSSYEQYV. V and J are TRBV18 and TRBJ2-7; 13 bases fit TRBD2. V lost 4 bases, J lost 0 bases, and 3 bases stayed unmatched. Per the germline V gene, CDR1 is KGHSH and CDR2 is LQKENI. The CDR3 length is 16 residues.

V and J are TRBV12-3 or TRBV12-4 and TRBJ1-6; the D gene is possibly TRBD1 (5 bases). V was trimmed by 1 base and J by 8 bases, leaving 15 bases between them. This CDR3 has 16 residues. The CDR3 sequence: CASSLGGRQPYSPLHF. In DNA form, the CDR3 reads TGTGCCAGCAGTTTAGGCGGGCGACAGCCCTATTCACCCCTCCACTTT.